This T cell receptor beta chain was sequenced in a study of blood T cell repertoires in COVID-19. Background on the study: The cDNA or gDNA used as material had been derived from T cells, B-cell-depleted T cells, or PBMCs.

The sample holds a few counts of this clone. Per the original data handling: Quantification of nucleated cells was approximated via reference gene primer amplification. The data were produced by immunoSEQ multiplex PCR, yet TCRdb's version contains in-frame clones alone and is incomplete. V and J calls and clone size are given by that table; D and trimming were obtained from the DNA. Of some 190,000 clones listed, approximately 83% were seen once; the top ten hold 3% to 4%. V lost 0 bases and J lost 0, with 6 bases in between. Germline values: CDR1 LGHNA, CDR2 YNFKEQ. This CDR3 has 15 amino acids. The rearrangement links TRBV4-2 to TRBJ2-1; D uncertain. Material for sequencing was peripheral blood. This receptor was obtained from a man aged 60 to 75 with acute or convalescent COVID-19. The CDR3 spells CASSQDPVSYNEQFF. The CDR3 nucleotides are TGTGCCAGCAGCCAAGACCCTGTCTCCTACAATGAGCAGTTCTTC.